This is a list of T cell receptor beta chains from one sample in a study of blood T cells in healthy people across ages. One entry per CDR3 protein results from TCRdb running MiXCR on the 5' RACE reads. Of 1.5 million to 2 million distinct CDR3 sequences in the sample, roughly 32% were seen once. The sequencing input was blood. The receptors were sampled from a woman in her thirties in good health. The CDR3 runs from the conserved cysteine through the conserved F or W. The D gene is left open where the match is weak. For some rows the clone size is stated as once, few or many, or as a class when expanded; others skip it.

V: TRBV15
J: TRBJ2-2
D: TRBD1
size: -
DNA: TGTGCCACCAGCAAGGACAGGGGGGACACCGGGGAGCTGTTTTTT
CDR3: CATSKDRGDTGELFF

V: TRBV12-5
J: TRBJ2-2
D: -
size: few
DNA: TGTGCTAGTGGACCCGCTCTCCTTCGTTTGGAGGGAGCCCCGAGCACCGGGGAGCTGTTTTTT
CDR3: CASGPALLRLEGAPSTGELFF

V: TRBV27
J: TRBJ2-7
D: -
size: few
DNA: TGTGCCAGCAGATCTCTCCCCAGTCGTGCCTACGAGCAGTACTTC
CDR3: CASRSLPSRAYEQYF

V: TRBV12-3/TRBV12-4
J: TRBJ2-7
D: TRBD2
size: -
DNA: TGTACCAGCAGCGAACCATCCAGCGGGGGGTACGAGCAGTACTTC
CDR3: CTSSEPSSGGYEQYF

V: TRBV5-1
J: TRBJ2-5
D: TRBD2
size: few
DNA: TGCGCCAGCAGCACGTCGGTACGGGGGGGCAGACAAGAGACCCAGTACTTC
CDR3: CASSTSVRGGRQETQYF

V: TRBV28
J: TRBJ2-3
D: -
size: -
DNA: TGTGCCAGCAGTTTCCTAGCGACAGATACGCAGTATTTT
CDR3: CASSFLATDTQYF

V: TRBV28
J: TRBJ2-7
D: TRBD1
size: -
DNA: TGTGCCAGCCTTGTCGGGACAGGGTCCGAGCAGTACTTC
CDR3: CASLVGTGSEQYF

V: TRBV9
J: TRBJ2-1
D: TRBD2
size: -
DNA: TGTGCCAGCAGCCGGAGCGGGAGAAGCGACAATGAGCAGTTCTTC
CDR3: CASSRSGRSDNEQFF

V: TRBV20-1
J: TRBJ2-5
D: TRBD1
size: many
DNA: TGCAGTGCTAGAGATCTCGTCAGGGGGGAGACCCAGTACTTC
CDR3: CSARDLVRGETQYF

V: TRBV7-3
J: TRBJ2-7
D: -
size: few
DNA: TGTGCCAGCAGCTCACAAAGTGGGGGCCCCTACGAGCAGTACTTC
CDR3: CASSSQSGGPYEQYF

V: TRBV29-1
J: TRBJ2-3
D: TRBD2
size: many
DNA: TGCAGCGTTTCGGGACTAGCGGGCCCGACAGATACGCAGTATTTT
CDR3: CSVSGLAGPTDTQYF

V: TRBV6-2/TRBV6-3
J: TRBJ2-7
D: TRBD1
size: once
DNA: TGTACCAGCAGTTACTCCCCCGGACAGGTGTACTACGAGCAGTACTTC
CDR3: CTSSYSPGQVYYEQYF

V: TRBV6-2/TRBV6-3
J: TRBJ2-7
D: -
size: few
DNA: TGTGCCAGCACCCCAGAGCCCTTCTATGAGCAGTACTTC
CDR3: CASTPEPFYEQYF

V: TRBV18
J: TRBJ2-7
D: -
size: -
DNA: TGTGCCGGCTCACCACCATTGAGGACAGCGACTTACGAGCAGTACTTC
CDR3: CAGSPPLRTATYEQYF

V: TRBV6-2/TRBV6-3
J: TRBJ1-2
D: TRBD1
size: few
DNA: TGTGCCAGCACCCAGGGGGCCTTTGGCTACACCTTC
CDR3: CASTQGAFGYTF

V: TRBV11-2
J: TRBJ2-3
D: TRBD2
size: -
DNA: TGTGCCAGCAGCTTAGACCCGACTAGCGGGAGAATCGGGACGCAGTATTTT
CDR3: CASSLDPTSGRIGTQYF

V: TRBV6-5
J: TRBJ2-7
D: TRBD2
size: -
DNA: TGTGCCAGCAGTTACTCTAGCGGGAGCGGTGAGCAGTACTTC
CDR3: CASSYSSGSGEQYF

V: TRBV20-1
J: TRBJ2-7
D: TRBD2
size: -
DNA: TGCAGTGCTAGAGATGATCTGGCGGGAGTTACCTACGAGCAGTACTTC
CDR3: CSARDDLAGVTYEQYF

V: TRBV5-1
J: TRBJ2-7
D: -
size: few
DNA: TGCGCCAGCAGCTTCACTTACCGGGACGAGCAGTACTTC
CDR3: CASSFTYRDEQYF

V: TRBV28
J: TRBJ2-7
D: -
size: few
DNA: TGTGCCAGCAGTTCCCCCGGGGGACCTCCCTACGAGCAGTACTTC
CDR3: CASSSPGGPPYEQYF

V: TRBV5-1
J: TRBJ2-5
D: TRBD1
size: many
DNA: TGTGCCAGCAGTGGGACAGACCAAGAGACCCAGTACTTC
CDR3: CASSGTDQETQYF

V: TRBV20-1
J: TRBJ2-3
D: -
size: few
DNA: TGCAGTGCTAGCCCCCTAGGACCGGATATCACAGATACGCAGTATTTT
CDR3: CSASPLGPDITDTQYF

V: TRBV20-1
J: TRBJ2-1
D: TRBD2
size: -
DNA: TGCAGTGCGAGGGGGGATACGACTAGCGGGGCCTACAATGAGCAGTTCTTC
CDR3: CSARGDTTSGAYNEQFF

V: TRBV20-1
J: TRBJ2-3
D: -
size: -
DNA: TGCAGTGCTAGAGTCCCTAGCACAGATACGCAGTATTTT
CDR3: CSARVPSTDTQYF

V: TRBV18
J: TRBJ1-2
D: -
size: few
DNA: TGTGCCAGCTCACCACCCGGGACCCCCGGAGGCTACACCTTC
CDR3: CASSPPGTPGGYTF

V: TRBV12-3/TRBV12-4
J: TRBJ2-4
D: -
size: -
DNA: TGTGCCAGCAGAGGTGGCAGAAACATTCAGTACTTC
CDR3: CASRGGRNIQYF

V: TRBV5-6
J: TRBJ1-4
D: -
size: -
DNA: TGTGCCAGCAGCTTACGGACGGTCTCCAGTGAAAAACTGTTTTTT
CDR3: CASSLRTVSSEKLFF

V: TRBV6-5
J: TRBJ2-1
D: TRBD2
size: few
DNA: TGTGCCAGCAGTTATTCCTCTAGCGGCACCTACAATGAGCAGTTCTTC
CDR3: CASSYSSSGTYNEQFF

V: TRBV6-6
J: TRBJ1-2
D: TRBD1
size: many
DNA: TGTGCCAGCAGTTCGAGGACAGGGCAGGCGGCCTATGGCTACACCTTC
CDR3: CASSSRTGQAAYGYTF

V: TRBV2
J: TRBJ2-3
D: TRBD1
size: once
DNA: TGTGCCAGCAGCGCCCGACCGGGACAGGGAACAGATACGCAGTATTTT
CDR3: CASSARPGQGTDTQYF

V: TRBV10-3
J: TRBJ1-4
D: -
size: -
DNA: TGTGCCATCAGTGGCCAGGGAGGAGAAAAACTGTTTTTT
CDR3: CAISGQGGEKLFF

V: TRBV18
J: TRBJ2-7
D: -
size: -
DNA: TGTGCCAGCTCACCGAGCGCGACACACTACGAGCAGTACTTC
CDR3: CASSPSATHYEQYF

V: TRBV21-1
J: TRBJ1-1
D: -
size: few
DNA: TGTGCCAGCAGCAGGAGAGAGGGCAGTTTGAACACTGAAGCTTTCTTT
CDR3: CASSRREGSLNTEAFF

V: TRBV24-1
J: TRBJ2-3
D: TRBD2
size: few
DNA: TGTGCCACCAGTGATTTCAGTGGACTAGCGGGATATTCAGATACGCAGTATTTT
CDR3: CATSDFSGLAGYSDTQYF

V: TRBV5-5
J: TRBJ2-7
D: TRBD1
size: few
DNA: TGTGCCAGCAGCGCAAGGACAGGGGCAGGGGTCTACGAGCAGTACTTC
CDR3: CASSARTGAGVYEQYF

V: TRBV20-1
J: TRBJ1-2
D: -
size: few
DNA: TGCAGTGCTTCCTCAGGGGATTACTATGGCTACACCTTC
CDR3: CSASSGDYYGYTF

V: TRBV4-2
J: TRBJ2-1
D: TRBD2
size: -
DNA: TGTGCCAGCAGCCAATTCGGCGGGGGGGCATTGGATAGTGAGCAGTTCTTC
CDR3: CASSQFGGGALDSEQFF

V: TRBV10-3
J: TRBJ2-7
D: -
size: many
DNA: TGTGCCATCAGTGAAAGGAGTCAGGCGCCCTACGAGCAGTACTTC
CDR3: CAISERSQAPYEQYF

V: TRBV3-1
J: TRBJ2-2
D: -
size: -
DNA: TGTGCCCGCAGCCAAGACGATAGCGGCGACACCGGGGAGCTGTTTTTT
CDR3: CARSQDDSGDTGELFF

V: TRBV5-1
J: TRBJ2-3
D: TRBD2
size: -
DNA: TGCGCCTGCAGCTTACCTAGCGGGGTCGCAGATACGCAGTATTTT
CDR3: CACSLPSGVADTQYF

V: TRBV27
J: TRBJ2-4
D: TRBD1
size: -
DNA: TGTGCCGGCAGTAGAAGGGGGCCCAGCGAAGAGCAGTACTTC
CDR3: CAGSRRGPSEEQYF

V: TRBV29-1
J: TRBJ2-1
D: TRBD1
size: -
DNA: TGCAGCGTTACAGGGGGCTTATGCAATGAGCAGTTCTTC
CDR3: CSVTGGLCNEQFF

V: TRBV30
J: TRBJ2-5
D: -
size: -
DNA: TGTGCCTGGAGTACACCGGGACTCCCAAATGAGGAGCAGTACTTC
CDR3: CAWSTPGLPNEEQYF

V: TRBV7-9
J: TRBJ2-1
D: -
size: -
DNA: TGTGCCAGCAGCTTGGGGGCCTATGAGCAGTTCTTC
CDR3: CASSLGAYEQFF

V: TRBV6-4
J: TRBJ2-2
D: TRBD2
size: few
DNA: TGTGCCAGCAGTGACACAACTAGCGGGGCTACCGGGGAGCTGTTTTTT
CDR3: CASSDTTSGATGELFF

V: TRBV10-2
J: TRBJ2-3
D: TRBD2
size: few
DNA: TGCGCCAGCAGTAAGACTAGCGGGGGGGGTCCAGATACGCAGTATTTT
CDR3: CASSKTSGGGPDTQYF

V: TRBV7-8
J: TRBJ1-6
D: -
size: -
DNA: TGTGCCAGCAGCTTACAACAGGGCTATTCACCCCTCCACTTT
CDR3: CASSLQQGYSPLHF

V: TRBV6-5
J: TRBJ2-1
D: -
size: few
DNA: TGTGCCAGCAGCAGGGAGTTAACGATTCCCTACAATGAGCAGTTCTTC
CDR3: CASSRELTIPYNEQFF

V: TRBV18
J: TRBJ1-1
D: -
size: few
DNA: TGTGCCAGCTCGCCACCGATTCGAAACACTGAAGCTTTCTTT
CDR3: CASSPPIRNTEAFF

V: TRBV5-1
J: TRBJ2-2
D: TRBD1
size: -
DNA: TGCGCCAGCAGCCGAGGGACAGGGCGGACCGGGGAGCTGTTTTTT
CDR3: CASSRGTGRTGELFF